The table lists the clone carrying this T cell receptor (beta chain) with many counts. The data were taken from a study of T cells in Graves' hyperthyroidism and ophthalmopathy. CDR3 length equals 13 residues. Germline assignment: CDR1 SGHVS and CDR2 FQNEAQ. Trimming removed 5 bases at V and 6 bases at J, with 11 bases between. There were TCR beta CDR3 regions amplified from RNA transcripts. During a first-round RT-PCR of the TCR CDR3, the HTBI primer set was used. One entry per CDR3 protein results from TCRdb running MiXCR on the multiplex PCR reads. The sample has a few hundred thousand distinct CDR3 sequences, around 16% seen once.

The chain combines TRBV7-8 with TRBJ1-5; a weak D match, TRBD1 (5 bases). This receptor was obtained from a man in his forties or fifties with Graves' hyperthyroidism. Input material: blood. The CDR3 loop reads CASSPFGAQPQHF. The CDR3 coding sequence is TGTGCCAGCAGCCCGTTCGGGGCTCAGCCCCAGCATTTT.